This entry lists 29 T cell receptor beta chains sequenced from one sample in a study of T cells in Graves' hyperthyroidism and ophthalmopathy. Amplification of TCR beta CDR3 regions was performed using RNA transcripts as template. The TCR CDR3 first-round RT-PCR relied on the HTBI primer set. TCRdb passed the multiplex PCR reads through MiXCR, listing each CDR3 protein once. Found here are 400,000 or so distinct CDR3 sequences, around an eighth of them singletons; the top ten hold 25% to 30%. Material for sequencing was blood. The receptors come from a man between 50 and 59 years old with Graves' ophthalmopathy.

This clonotype occurred a few times. The chain employs TRBV19 and TRBJ1-5, with TRBD1 matching over 8 bases. With V trimmed by 10 bases and J by 2 bases, 10 bases remained unmatched. Germline lookup yields CDR1 LNHDA and CDR2 SQIVND (reference sequence). CDR3 length: 15 residues. DNA of the CDR3: TGTGCCACGTTACAGGGGGTTGGAGGCAATCAGCCCCAGCATTTT. Translating it yields CATLQGVGGNQPQHF.

This clonotype has more than one count but fewer than ten. The CDR3 spells CASSPWTDPNTGELFF. CDR3 nucleotide sequence: TGCGCCAGCAGCCCTTGGACGGATCCGAACACCGGGGAGCTGTTTTTT. J is TRBJ2-2 and V is TRBV5-1, with no clear D. CDR1 and CDR2 (germline): SGHRS, YFSETQ. This CDR3 comprises 16 residues. V lost 4 bases, J lost 0 bases, and 13 bases lay in between. The entire variable domain, with the rest obtained from reference TRBV5-1 and TRBJ2-2, is as follows: KAGVTQTPRYLIKTRGQQVTLSCSPISGHRSVSWYQQTPGQGLQFLFEYFSETQRNKGNFPGRFSGRQFSNSRSEMNVSTLELGDSALYLCASSPWTDPNTGELFFGEGSRLTVL.

Only a few counts were recorded for this clonotype. The genes are TRBV4-1 and TRBJ2-1, with 10 bases that match TRBD2. This CDR3 has 17 amino acids. V lost 1 base to trimming and J lost 4 bases; unmatched junction nucleotides: 7. Germline loops: CDR1 MGHRA, CDR2 YSYEKL. The CDR3 reads CASSQVGMGLAYNEQFF. DNA for the CDR3: TGCGCCAGCAGCCAAGTGGGTATGGGACTAGCGTACAATGAGCAGTTCTTC.

CDR3 DNA: TGCGCCAGCAGCCAAGGCGACTCCCTCCTCTACAATGAGCAGTTCTTC. It encodes CASSQGDSLLYNEQFF. The J gene is TRBJ2-1, the V gene TRBV4-1; D gene ambiguous. V lost 1 base, J lost 3 bases, and 13 bases lay in between. The CDR3 consists of 16 residues. Germline V gene lookup returns CDR1 MGHRA and CDR2 YSYEKL.

The genes are TRBV5-1 and TRBJ1-1; D may be TRBD1 (6 bases). The V gene lost 0 bases and the J gene lost 5 bases, with 14 bases spanning the gap. Per the germline V gene, CDR1 is SGHRS and CDR2 is YFSETQ. This CDR3 region has 15 residues. The CDR3 bases are TGCGCCAGCAGCTTGGAGGGGGGGGCGAGGACTGAAGCTTTCTTT. It translates to CASSLEGGARTEAFF.

The chain recombines TRBV10-3 with TRBJ2-1; the match to TRBD2 covers 11 bases. V was pared by 5 bases and J by 5 bases, with 8 bases of the junction left unmatched. The CDR3 totals 16 residues. Germline values: CDR1 ENHRY, CDR2 SYGVKD. CDR3 nucleotides: TGTGCCATCAGTTCTCGAGGGACTAGCGGTAACAATGAGCAGTTCTTC. Translation: CAISSRGTSGNNEQFF.

The rearrangement links TRBV20-1 to TRBJ2-4, with D unresolved. The length of the CDR3 is 15 residues. V gave up 1 base and J gave up 0 bases, with 10 bases separating them. Per germline, CDR1 DFQATT and CDR2 SNEGSKA (reference sequence). CDR3 sequence reads: CSARAPDLAKNIQYF. In DNA, the CDR3 is TGCAGTGCTAGAGCCCCAGATCTAGCCAAAAACATTCAGTACTTC.

This clonotype was observed many times. V is TRBV20-1 and J is TRBJ2-3, with unresolved D. The germline V and J ends were trimmed by 4 bases and 4 bases, with 12 bases remaining between them. CDR3 size: 13 residues. Germline V lookup: CDR1 DFQATT, CDR2 SNEGSKA (reference sequence). The CDR3 DNA reads as TGCAGTGCTATCCCCCCTAGGGCAGATACGCAGTATTTT. Translated, it gives CSAIPPRADTQYF.

This clonotype was seen ten or more times. The chain has TRBV5-1 and TRBJ2-1; TRBD1 matches 9 bases. The V segment lost 4 bases and the J segment 2 bases; nucleotides outside the gene matches: 4. Germline values: CDR1 SGHRS, CDR2 YFSETQ. This CDR3 region has 15 residues. CDR3 sequence: CASSGRTGAYNEQFF. CDR3 DNA: TGCGCCAGCAGCGGAAGGACAGGGGCCTACAATGAGCAGTTCTTC.

This clonotype was seen only a few times. The chain joins TRBV5-4 to TRBJ2-2, with D unclear. The germline V gene encodes CDR1 SGHNT and CDR2 YYREEE (reference sequence). CDR3 length equals 15 residues. V gave up 2 bases and J gave up 4 bases, with 12 bases separating them. The CDR3 DNA reads TGTGCCAGCAGCTTCGGAGCCTCGAGCACCGGGGAGCTGTTTTTT. Translation: CASSFGASSTGELFF.

This clonotype was detected ten times or more. The chain uses TRBV11-2 and TRBJ2-2, with 8 bases matching TRBD2. The CDR3 extends over 19 amino acids. V was clipped by 0 bases and J by 2 bases; unmatched bases: 11. Germline assignment: CDR1 SGHAT and CDR2 FQNNGV. The CDR3 nucleotides read TGTGCCAGCAGCTTAGACAGCTTGGCGATAGCGGGAAACACCGGGGAGCTGTTTTTT. It translates to CASSLDSLAIAGNTGELFF.

The sample holds many counts of this clonotype. This chain uses TRBV6-1 with TRBJ2-1; TRBD2 matches 9 bases. This CDR3 is 15 amino acids long. Looked up from germline, CDR1 is MNHNS and CDR2 is SASEGT. The ends lost 7 bases at V and 6 bases at J; junction bases unmatched: 10. CDR3 sequence reads: CASTRSGRSGNEQFF. CDR3 DNA: TGTGCCAGCACAAGAAGCGGGAGGTCGGGCAATGAGCAGTTCTTC.

At least ten counts were recorded for this clonotype. CDR3 DNA: TGTGCCAGCAGCGCGAACCTAGCGGGCGAGGGGGAGCAGTACTTC. Its protein product is CASSANLAGEGEQYF. The chain joins TRBV7-9 to TRBJ2-7; TRBD2 agrees at 8 bases. Unmatched junction bases numbered 13, after V lost 5 bases and J lost 7 bases. The germline V gene encodes CDR1 SEHNR and CDR2 FQNEAQ (reference sequence). The CDR3 extends over 15 amino acids.

This clonotype was detected only a few times. V usage is TRBV25-1 and J usage is TRBJ2-5, with D perhaps TRBD1 or TRBD2 (5 bases each). Germline CDR1 MGHDK, CDR2 SYGVNS. V lost 1 base and J 4 bases, leaving 13 bases between the germline ends. The CDR3 is 15 amino acids. The CDR3 DNA reads TGTGCCAGCAGTGAATGGGGCAGAGGGCGAGAGACCCAGTACTTC. Its protein product is CASSEWGRGRETQYF.

The chain recombines TRBV19 with TRBJ2-1; D is possibly TRBD1 or TRBD2 (7 bases each). V lost 6 bases and J lost 7, with 16 bases in between. The CDR3 totals 14 residues. CDR1 is LNHDA and CDR2 is SQIVND in the germline V gene (reference sequence). DNA of the CDR3: TGTGCCAGTAGGAACAGGGGAGGGCAAAATGAGCAGTTCTTC. Amino acid sequence: CASRNRGGQNEQFF.

The CDR3 region is CSGRGPQETQYF. The DNA for the CDR3 is TGCAGTGGGCGAGGTCCCCAAGAGACCCAGTACTTC. This chain connects TRBV20-1 to TRBJ2-5; D ambiguous. The CDR3 loop spans 12 amino acids. Germline assignment: CDR1 DFQATT and CDR2 SNEGSKA (reference sequence). The V end lost 7 bases, the J end lost 1 base, and 10 bases lay between the germline ends.

This clonotype was seen ten or more times. The chain links TRBV28 to TRBJ2-2, with D unresolved. V lost 8 bases and J lost 4, with 11 bases in between. The CDR3 totals 13 residues. Germline values: CDR1 MDHEN, CDR2 SYDVKM. This CDR3 is CASFSQTTGELFF. The CDR3 region has the DNA TGTGCCAGCTTCTCCCAAACCACCGGGGAGCTGTTTTTT.

This clonotype was seen only a few times. The chain recombines TRBV6-1 with TRBJ2-3; the D gene is possibly TRBD2 (6 bases). This CDR3 spans 13 amino acids. V gave up 6 bases and J gave up 4 bases, with 11 bases separating them. Germline CDR1 reads MNHNS; CDR2 reads SASEGT. CDR3: CASRTGAPDTQYF. In DNA, the CDR3 is TGTGCCAGCAGAACGGGAGCACCAGATACGCAGTATTTT.

The chain combines TRBV20-1 with TRBJ2-2; 10 positions match TRBD1. Germline lookup yields CDR1 DFQATT and CDR2 SNEGSKA (reference sequence). This CDR3 contains 14 residues. The V segment lost 6 bases and the J segment 5 bases; nucleotides outside the gene matches: 6. CDR3 DNA: TGCAGTGCCCGGGACAGGGGATATACCGGGGAGCTGTTTTTT. Its translation: CSARDRGYTGELFF.

This clonotype was counted ten times or more. This chain joins TRBV14 and TRBJ2-3; no clear D. V was clipped by 1 base and J by 4 bases, with 9 bases between them. The V gene's germline CDR1 is SGHDN and CDR2 FVKESK. This CDR3 is built from 14 residues. The CDR3 here is CASSQAAGADTQYF. In DNA form, the CDR3 reads TGTGCCAGCAGCCAAGCTGCTGGGGCAGATACGCAGTATTTT.

This clonotype was observed many times. This sequence joins TRBV2 and TRBJ2-5, with D perhaps assigned TRBD1 or TRBD2 (5 bases each). V shed 7 bases and J shed 1 base, with 7 bases lying between them. This CDR3 comprises 12 residues. The germline V gene has CDR1 SNHLY and CDR2 FYNNEI. The CDR3 DNA sequence: TGTGCCAGCACAGGGAGCCAAGAGACCCAGTACTTC. This sequence encodes CASTGSQETQYF.

The chain links TRBV7-8 to TRBJ1-4, with a possible D match to TRBD1 (5 bases). The CDR3 spans 16 residues. V dropped 6 bases and J dropped 0 bases, with 14 bases sitting between them. Germline V gives CDR1 SGHVS, CDR2 FQNEAQ. The CDR3: CASRKRWDATNEKLFF. Here the CDR3 DNA reads TGTGCCAGCAGAAAGAGGTGGGACGCAACTAATGAAAAACTGTTTTTT.

The rearrangement uses TRBV20-1 and TRBJ2-1; TRBD2 agrees at 12 bases. Germline CDR1 and CDR2: DFQATT and SNEGSKA (reference sequence). Losses at the gene ends were 7 bases for V and 4 bases for J; bases not matched to a gene: 2. The CDR3 loop spans 13 amino acids. CDR3 in amino acids: CSGGTSGYNEQFF. DNA of the CDR3: TGCAGTGGCGGGACTAGCGGGTACAATGAGCAGTTCTTC.

This clonotype was found a few times. The chain employs TRBV7-2 and TRBJ2-2; D gene uncertain. The V gene's germline CDR1 is SGHTA and CDR2 FQGNSA. CDR3 length: 16 residues. Trimming shortened V by 2 bases and J by 4 bases, and 14 bases separated the two germline ends. In DNA, the CDR3 is TGTGCCAGCAGCTTATTTCCGAGTCCGGGCACCGGGGAGCTGTTTTTT. Translation: CASSLFPSPGTGELFF. Looking up the rest from reference TRBV7-2 and TRBJ2-2 gives the full variable domain: GAGVSQSPSNKVTEKGKDVELRCDPISGHTALYWYRQSLGQGLEFLIYFQGNSAPDKSGLPSDRFSAERTGGSVSTLTIQRTQQEDSAVYLCASSLFPSPGTGELFFGEGSRLTVL.

This clonotype has at least ten counts. The chain uses TRBV24-1 and TRBJ1-1; no clear D. Germline assignment: CDR1 KGHDR and CDR2 SFDVKD. Trimming took 4 bases from V and 8 from J, leaving 16 bases between them. The CDR3 consists of 14 residues. Here the CDR3 reads CATSDSAGVGEAFF. CDR3 DNA sequence: TGTGCCACCAGTGACTCCGCTGGGGTGGGGGAAGCTTTCTTT.

The chain combines TRBV20-1 with TRBJ2-6, with D perhaps TRBD1 (5 bases). CDR1 DFQATT and CDR2 SNEGSKA come from the germline V gene (reference sequence). V gave up 3 bases and J gave up 1 base, with 16 bases separating them. The CDR3 is 17 residues long. The CDR3 nucleotides read TGCAGTGCTAGCTTTCAGGGTTGGGGATCTGGGGCCAACGTCCTGACTTTC. Its translation is CSASFQGWGSGANVLTF.

This rearrangement joins TRBV5-4 to TRBJ2-1; TRBD2 might be the D (6 bases). The CDR3 covers 13 residues. V shed 0 bases and J shed 8 bases, with 9 bases lying between them. CDR1 and CDR2 from the germline V gene are SGHNT and YYREEE (reference sequence). CDR3 region: CASSLVGGHEQFF. As DNA, the CDR3 is TGTGCCAGCAGCTTGGTGGGGGGACATGAGCAGTTCTTC.

This clonotype appeared a few times. This rearrangement joins TRBV2 to TRBJ1-3; TRBD1 aligns across 8 bases. V dropped 8 bases and J dropped 6; count of bases not matched to a gene: 15. The CDR3 spans 16 residues. Germline V lookup: CDR1 SNHLY, CDR2 FYNNEI. The CDR3 nucleotides read TGTGCCAGCTTAAAGGCCTCTGACAGGGGCGAAAACACCATATATTTT. It encodes CASLKASDRGENTIYF.

This clonotype showed up many times. The chain links TRBV30 to TRBJ2-1; perhaps D is TRBD1 or TRBD2 (5 bases each). The germline CDR1 and CDR2 sequences are GTSNPN and SVGIG (reference sequence). The CDR3 covers 15 residues. V was clipped by 5 bases and J by 2 bases, with 16 bases between them. The CDR3 is CAWGFGTATYNEQFF. The CDR3 DNA reads as TGTGCCTGGGGTTTCGGGACGGCAACCTACAATGAGCAGTTCTTC.